The source of this TCR beta chain is a study of T cells in Graves' hyperthyroidism and ophthalmopathy (dated by TCRdb to about 2019). About the study as a whole: Peripheral blood samples were taken at the time of initial diagnosis, prior to any treatment. TCR V-J signatures able to tell the groups apart were searched for in a discovery cohort of 95 or so patients, of whom approximately 40 had Graves' ophthalmopathy and roughly 59 had stable Graves' hyperthyroidism. An independent validation cohort of about 20 hyperthyroidism patients and 15 or so patients who later progressed to ophthalmopathy tested prospective prediction of ophthalmopathy. The approximately 100 discovery patients were divided at random into training and test sets in a 7:3 ratio. In addition, the study compared T-cell repertoires in thyroid tissue and in blood from about 6 Graves' hyperthyroidism patients. After blood sampling, hyperthyroidism patients were treated with methimazole at a starting dose of 30 mg daily, and ophthalmopathy patients were treated with high-dose intravenous methylprednisolone. The paper describes TCR Vbeta CDR3 sequencing of 135 peripheral blood samples, made up of 43 ophthalmopathy patients, 70 to 75 hyperthyroidism patients and 17 progressor patients. Here is what the overall study found, with its caveats: During validation, the model predicted progression to ophthalmopathy a median of around 6 months ahead of onset, with more than 55% sensitivity and 72% to 85% specificity. Sample size was not statistically predetermined, and investigators were not blinded to group allocation. A 13 V-J signature model separated ophthalmopathy from stable hyperthyroidism, with around 90% sensitivity and about 81% specificity in cross-validation and 80%/75% in testing. Most expanded thyroid clonotypes (frequency above 0.001) were also detected in blood, a finding suggesting that blood repertoires may reflect thyroid immune responses.

The TCR beta CDR3 regions were amplified from the RNA transcripts. The TCR CDR3 was subjected to a first round of RT-PCR using the HTBI primer set and the Qiagen OneStep RT-PCR kit. Libraries were constructed in a second round of multiplex PCR, after which size selection and purification were carried out. Paired-end sequencing of the libraries was performed with 100 bp reads on an Illumina HiSeq2000. Concerning the study's data processing: SOAPnuke was used to process the raw data, with reads discarded if the reads contained adapters or uncalled bases, had a mean Phred below 15, or lacked an exact constant-primer or identifier match. High-quality paired reads were merged using COPE v1.2.5, and each unique nucleotide sequence was defined as a clonotype. Clonotypes were aligned to IMGT TRBV, TRBD and TRBJ reference segments using MiTCR v1.1. The analysis was restricted to V-J combinations with a frequency above 0.0001, which together covered over 99% of the repertoires. The TCS score was defined as the ratio of F50 (clonal expansion) to E x V (chaos), calculated using BLOSUM62-based TCRdist between CDR3 peptides within each V-J. Welch's t-statistics and random forest reduced approximately 520 V-J features to 10 to 15, which were used in a naive Bayes classifier (R e1071). The Morisita-Horn index was used to measure how similar the thyroid and blood repertoires were. TCRdb cleaned the public reads at Q25 with fastp, built clones with MiXCR and kept in-frame beta chains. Under each unique CDR3 protein, matching rows form one entry showing the most common genes and DNA. V and J calls and clone size were set by TCRdb, not the authors. The sample contains about 840,000 distinct CDR3 sequences, roughly 40% of them found a single time. Clones ranked in the top ten supply more than 7% of the sample.

A patient counted as having stable Graves' hyperthyroidism if no progression to ophthalmopathy occurred over 18 months of follow-up. Hyperthyroidism patients were newly diagnosed, with disease duration under 2 months, and aged 18 to 65 years. Exclusion was applied to patients with uncontrolled infections, other autoimmune diseases, pregnancy or lactation. Diagnoses relied on clinical symptoms, serum thyroxine and TRAb, thyroid ultrasound and orbital computed tomography. Ficoll-Paque density gradient centrifugation was used to isolate PBMCs from about 10 ml of fresh peripheral blood. Total RNA was extracted with Trizol reagent, and quality was checked on an Agilent 2100 Bioanalyzer. This clonotype turned up a few times. The antigen this receptor binds is unknown. No base qualities exist here, and no much larger clone lies one base off it. The sequenced sample consisted of blood. The clonotype was recovered from a man younger than 35 with Graves' hyperthyroidism.

The sequence in DNA is TGCAGTGCCCCTATATTGGCTAGGGGGAACGAGCAGTACTTC. This yields the protein CSAPILARGNEQYF. The rearranged chain carries TRBV20-1 and TRBJ2-7; a tentative D match to TRBD1 spans 6 bases. The CDR3 goes from the cysteine to the phenylalanine over 14 residues. Only the CDR3 region is kept as DNA, spanning 42 bases read in frame from base 1. Relative to germline, V is 6 bases shorter and J is 5 bases shorter, with 20 bases between their ends. From a lookup of the germline V gene (reference sequence), CDR1 and CDR2 are DFQATT and SNEGSKA.